The T cell receptor (beta chain) described here comes from a study of T cell changes during pregnancy in multiple sclerosis. Sequenced by immunoSEQ multiplex PCR; TCRdb stores in-frame clones only, minus some. The repertoire has approximately 50,000 clones, more than 85% of them found once; the top ten carry roughly 0.4%. The V and J ends lost 4 bases and 6 bases respectively, with 17 bases between them. Germline values: CDR1 SGHRS, CDR2 YFSETQ. This CDR3 has 14 amino acids. Here the sequenced sample was CD4+ T cells from peripheral blood mononuclear cells, taken after pregnancy. The receptor comes from a female donor with multiple sclerosis, enrolled in a pregnancy study. V gene TRBV5-1 combines with J gene TRBJ2-7, with D unresolved. Written as DNA, the CDR3 is TGCGCCAGCAGCCCTCGCACGATGAGAGGCGAGCAGTACTTC. This codes for CASSPRTMRGEQYF.